These 20 T cell receptor beta chains came from one sample sequenced in a study of T cells in Graves' hyperthyroidism and ophthalmopathy. TCR beta CDR3 region amplification was performed from RNA transcripts. Carried out on the TCR CDR3, a first-round RT-PCR used the HTBI primer set. One entry per CDR3 protein, called by TCRdb with MiXCR from the multiplex PCR reads. The data contain about 640,000 distinct CDR3 sequences, roughly 46% of them singletons. Material: peripheral blood or thyroid tissue (not recorded which). The origin of the receptors is an adult man with Graves' disease, either hyperthyroidism or ophthalmopathy (not recorded which).

This clonotype turned up a few times. The chain recombines TRBV11-2 with TRBJ2-7, with D maybe TRBD2 (5 bases). V lost 5 bases, J lost 3 bases, and 14 bases lay in between. CDR1 and CDR2 (germline): SGHAT, FQNNGV. The CDR3 totals 14 residues. The CDR3 loop is CASSQRAEVYEQYF. In DNA form, the CDR3 reads TGTGCCAGCAGCCAAAGGGCGGAGGTCTACGAGCAGTACTTC.

CDR3 nucleotide sequence: TGTGCCTGGAGTGACTGGACCGGGACGGTGAACACTGAAGCTTTCTTT. Protein product: CAWSDWTGTVNTEAFF. The chain has TRBV25-1 and TRBJ1-1, with TRBD1 as a possible D gene (5 bases). The V and J ends lost 11 bases and 0 bases respectively, with 22 bases between them. CDR3 length: 16 residues. Germline V gene data show CDR1 as MGHDK and CDR2 as SYGVNS.

This clonotype was observed at least ten times. The chain links TRBV10-3 to TRBJ2-5; 11 positions match TRBD1. V gave up 7 bases and J gave up 4 bases; unmatched junction bases: 5. The germline V gene has CDR1 ENHRY and CDR2 SYGVKD. There are 14 residues in the CDR3. The chain's CDR3 is CAINSDRGLETQYF. In nucleotides, the CDR3 is TGTGCCATCAACTCGGACAGGGGGCTAGAGACCCAGTACTTC.

V gene TRBV5-4 combines with J gene TRBJ2-2, with D maybe TRBD1 (6 bases). Germline CDR1 is SGHNT and CDR2 is YYREEE (reference sequence). Trimming took 4 bases from V and 0 from J, leaving 16 bases between them. The CDR3 spans 17 residues. The CDR3 sequence is CASSPQGIYANTGELFF. CDR3 nucleotide sequence: TGTGCCAGCAGCCCCCAGGGGATCTATGCGAACACCGGGGAGCTGTTTTTT.

The gene calls are TRBV29-1 and TRBJ1-2; no clear D gene. This CDR3 has 14 residues. Germline assignment: CDR1 SQVTM and CDR2 ANQGSEA. V was pared by 8 bases and J by 3 bases, with 19 bases between. The CDR3, as DNA: TGCAGCCCTAACCCGTCCACGAGGGACTATGGCTACACCTTC. Translation: CSPNPSTRDYGYTF.

The chain is built from TRBV7-6 and TRBJ2-7, with TRBD2 identical over 11 bases. The germline V gene encodes CDR1 SGHVS and CDR2 FNYEAQ. The ends lost 4 bases at V and 7 bases at J; junction bases unmatched: 3. This CDR3 region has 13 residues. The CDR3 nucleotides are TGTGCCAGCAGCTCAGCTAGCGGGGGGGAGCAGTACTTC. This sequence encodes CASSSASGGEQYF.

The chain recombines TRBV6-6 with TRBJ2-7, with TRBD1 matching over 7 bases. The trim removed 0 bases at V and 0 bases at J, leaving 11 bases unmatched. In germline, CDR1 is MNHNY, CDR2 SVGAGI (reference sequence). This CDR3 has 18 residues. CDR3 in amino acids: CASSYSFFGTAFSYEQYF. CDR3 coding DNA: TGTGCCAGCAGTTACTCTTTCTTCGGGACAGCTTTCTCCTACGAGCAGTACTTC.

This clonotype was counted many times. The rearrangement joins TRBV7-4 to TRBJ2-5; tentatively, D is TRBD2 (5 bases). The CDR3 length is 11 residues. V was trimmed by 11 bases and J by 7 bases, leaving 14 bases between them. Germline V gene data show CDR1 as SGHVT and CDR2 as SQSDAQ. The CDR3 coding sequence is TGTGCCTTCCCGGAAGCGGCGACCCAGTACTTC. This sequence encodes CAFPEAATQYF. The variable domain in full, completed from reference TRBV7-4 and TRBJ2-5, reads GAGVSQSPRYKVAKRGRDVALRCDSISGHVTLYWYRQTLGQGSEVLTYSQSDAQRDKSGRPSGRFSAERPERSVSTLKIQRTEQGDSAVYLCAFPEAATQYFGPGTRLLVL.

The gene calls are TRBV24-1 and TRBJ2-5, with TRBD2 identical over 10 bases. Losses at the gene ends were 5 bases for V and 5 bases for J; bases not matched to a gene: 7. Germline loops: CDR1 KGHDR, CDR2 SFDVKD. The CDR3 consists of 15 residues. CDR3 nucleotide sequence: TGTGCCACCAGTGCTGGTAGCGGGGGGTGGGAGACCCAGTACTTC. Translated: CATSAGSGGWETQYF.

In this sample, this clonotype turned up a few times. The chain joins TRBV7-7 to TRBJ2-7; D ambiguous. Germline V gene sequence: CDR1 SSHAT, CDR2 FNYEAQ (reference sequence). The length of the CDR3 is 11 residues. The V gene lost 7 bases and the J gene lost 2 bases, with 6 bases spanning the gap. This chain's CDR3 is CASTEAYEQYF. CDR3 coding DNA: TGTGCCAGCACCGAGGCCTACGAGCAGTACTTC.

This clonotype was found a few times. Here the CDR3 reads CASKRQDYEQYF. CDR3 DNA: TGTGCCAGCAAAAGACAAGACTACGAGCAGTACTTC. This sequence joins TRBV6-5 and TRBJ2-7; unclear D gene. V was trimmed by 7 bases and J by 3 bases, leaving 10 bases between them. This CDR3 region has 12 residues. CDR1 MNHEY and CDR2 SVGAGI come from the germline V gene.

The chain employs TRBV20-1 and TRBJ1-2; 8 bases are shared with TRBD1. V shed 6 bases and J 7 bases; nucleotides not matched to a gene: 13. This CDR3 spans 14 amino acids. Germline lookup yields CDR1 DFQATT and CDR2 SNEGSKA (reference sequence). The CDR3 DNA follows: TGCAGTGCCGCGAACACCCTCGACAGGGGTGGCTACACCTTC. Protein sequence: CSAANTLDRGGYTF.

This clonotype was picked up many times. The chain carries TRBV7-6 and TRBJ1-2; 8 bases map to TRBD1. Germline-derived CDR1 and CDR2 are SGHVS and FNYEAQ. V shed 4 bases and J 10 bases; nucleotides not matched to a gene: 11. This CDR3 is 14 amino acids long. CDR3 DNA: TGTGCCAGCAGCTCCCAAACCGGGACAGGAATCTACACCTTC. It yields the protein CASSSQTGTGIYTF.

This clonotype was seen ten or more times. The chain couples TRBV7-8 to TRBJ1-6; no clear D. The V gene lost 3 bases and the J gene lost 10 bases, with 13 bases spanning the gap. Germline V gives CDR1 SGHVS, CDR2 FQNEAQ. This CDR3 is built from 14 residues. CDR3 DNA: TGTGCCAGCAGCTTGGAGTGGGAGGGCTCACCCCTCCACTTT. Amino acid sequence: CASSLEWEGSPLHF.

Of note for this clonotype: A much larger clonotype is one base distant, so this may be a read error. The genes are TRBV2 and TRBJ2-7, with TRBD2 matching 13 bases. In germline, CDR1 is SNHLY, CDR2 FYNNEI. The CDR3 is 16 residues long. CDR3 protein: CASSVRTSGSGYEQHF. The CDR3 bases are TGTGCCAGCAGTGTAAGGACTAGCGGGAGCGGCTACGAGCAGCACTTC.

The chain links TRBV11-2 to TRBJ1-5, with D possibly matching TRBD1 (5 bases). Trimming removed 5 bases from V and 7 bases from J, with 12 bases in between. The CDR3 is made up of 13 amino acids. The germline CDR1 and CDR2 sequences are SGHAT and FQNNGV. In DNA form, the CDR3 reads TGTGCCAGCAGCCGCGGGGACGGCCAGCCCCAGCATTTT. It is translated as CASSRGDGQPQHF.

The chain links TRBV5-1 to TRBJ2-7, with 10 bases fitting TRBD2. J gave up 6 bases and V 4 bases, and 7 bases lay outside the gene matches. Germline CDR1 SGHRS, CDR2 YFSETQ. This CDR3 has 14 amino acids. The CDR3 protein is CASSQPSGSGEQYF. CDR3 DNA sequence: TGCGCCAGCAGCCAACCTAGCGGGAGTGGCGAGCAGTACTTC.

This clonotype was observed many times. This chain joins TRBV6-5 and TRBJ1-1, with D possibly TRBD1 on 5 matching bases. V dropped 2 bases and J dropped 0 bases, with 7 bases sitting between them. The CDR3 contains 14 residues. The germline gives CDR1 MNHEY, CDR2 SVGAGI. The CDR3 nucleotides read TGTGCCAGCAGTTACAGGGGCCTGAACACTGAAGCTTTCTTT. Residues: CASSYRGLNTEAFF.

CDR3 nucleotide sequence: TGTGCCAGCAGCCAAGATGCGGAGGGGACCGATCAGCCCCAGCATTTT. Its protein product is CASSQDAEGTDQPQHF. The V and J genes are TRBV9 and TRBJ1-5; D may be TRBD1 (5 bases). In germline, CDR1 is SGDLS, CDR2 YYNGEE. The CDR3 sequence is 16 residues long. The V end lost 4 bases, the J end lost 5 bases, and 19 bases lay between the germline ends.

This chain uses TRBV19 with TRBJ2-7, with 9 bases that match TRBD1. Germline CDR1 and CDR2: LNHDA and SQIVND (reference sequence). The CDR3 covers 14 residues. The ends lost 5 bases at V and 6 bases at J; junction bases unmatched: 8. CDR3 nucleotide sequence: TGTGCCAGTAGTTCCCGGGACAGGGCTTTCGAGCAGTACTTC. It is translated as CASSSRDRAFEQYF. Supplemented by reference TRBV19 and TRBJ2-7, the full variable domain reads DGGITQSPKYLFRKEGQNVTLSCEQNLNHDAMYWYRQDPGQGLRLIYYSQIVNDFQKGDIAEGYSVSREKKESFPLTVTSAQKNPTAFYLCASSSRDRAFEQYFGPGTRLTVT.